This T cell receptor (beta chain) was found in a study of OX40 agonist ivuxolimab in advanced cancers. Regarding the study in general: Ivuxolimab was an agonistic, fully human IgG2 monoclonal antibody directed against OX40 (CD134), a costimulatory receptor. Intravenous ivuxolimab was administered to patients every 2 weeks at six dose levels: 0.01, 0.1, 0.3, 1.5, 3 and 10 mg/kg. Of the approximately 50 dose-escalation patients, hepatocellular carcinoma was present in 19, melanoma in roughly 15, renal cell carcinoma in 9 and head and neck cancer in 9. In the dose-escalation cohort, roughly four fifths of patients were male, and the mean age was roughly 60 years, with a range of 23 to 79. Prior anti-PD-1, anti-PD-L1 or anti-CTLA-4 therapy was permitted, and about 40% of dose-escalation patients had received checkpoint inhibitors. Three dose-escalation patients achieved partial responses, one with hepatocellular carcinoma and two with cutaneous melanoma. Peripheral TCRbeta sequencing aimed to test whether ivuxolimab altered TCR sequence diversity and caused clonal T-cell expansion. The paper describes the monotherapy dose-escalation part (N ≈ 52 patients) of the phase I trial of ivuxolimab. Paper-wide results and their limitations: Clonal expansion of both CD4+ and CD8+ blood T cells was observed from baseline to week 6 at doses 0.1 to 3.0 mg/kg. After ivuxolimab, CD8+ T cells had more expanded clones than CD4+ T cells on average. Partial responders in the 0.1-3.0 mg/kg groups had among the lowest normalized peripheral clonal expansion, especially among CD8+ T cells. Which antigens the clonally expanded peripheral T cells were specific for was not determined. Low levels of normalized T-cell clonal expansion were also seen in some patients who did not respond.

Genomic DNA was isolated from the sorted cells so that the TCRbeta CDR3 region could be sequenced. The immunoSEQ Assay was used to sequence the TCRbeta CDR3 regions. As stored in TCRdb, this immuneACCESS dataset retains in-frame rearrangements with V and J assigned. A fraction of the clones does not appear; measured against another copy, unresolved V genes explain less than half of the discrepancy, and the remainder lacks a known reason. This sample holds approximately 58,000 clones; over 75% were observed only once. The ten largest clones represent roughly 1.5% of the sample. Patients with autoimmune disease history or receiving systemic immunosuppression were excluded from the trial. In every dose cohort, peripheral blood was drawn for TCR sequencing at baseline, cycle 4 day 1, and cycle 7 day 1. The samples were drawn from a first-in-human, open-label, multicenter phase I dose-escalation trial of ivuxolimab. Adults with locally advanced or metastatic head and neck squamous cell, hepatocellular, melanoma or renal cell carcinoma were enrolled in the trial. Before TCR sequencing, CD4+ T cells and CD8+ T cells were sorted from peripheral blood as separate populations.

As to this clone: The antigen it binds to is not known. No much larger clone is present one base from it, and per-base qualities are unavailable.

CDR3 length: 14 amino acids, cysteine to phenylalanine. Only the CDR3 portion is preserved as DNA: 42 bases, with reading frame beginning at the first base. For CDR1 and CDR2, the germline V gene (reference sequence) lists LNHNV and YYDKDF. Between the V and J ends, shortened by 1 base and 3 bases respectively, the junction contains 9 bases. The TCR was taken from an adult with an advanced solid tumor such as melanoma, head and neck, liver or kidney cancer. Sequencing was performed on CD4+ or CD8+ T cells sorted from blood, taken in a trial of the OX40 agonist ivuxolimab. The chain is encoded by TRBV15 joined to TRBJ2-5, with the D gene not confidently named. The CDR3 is CATSRAALKETQYF. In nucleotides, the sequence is TGTGCCACCAGCAGAGCCGCTTTAAAAGAGACCCAGTACTTC.